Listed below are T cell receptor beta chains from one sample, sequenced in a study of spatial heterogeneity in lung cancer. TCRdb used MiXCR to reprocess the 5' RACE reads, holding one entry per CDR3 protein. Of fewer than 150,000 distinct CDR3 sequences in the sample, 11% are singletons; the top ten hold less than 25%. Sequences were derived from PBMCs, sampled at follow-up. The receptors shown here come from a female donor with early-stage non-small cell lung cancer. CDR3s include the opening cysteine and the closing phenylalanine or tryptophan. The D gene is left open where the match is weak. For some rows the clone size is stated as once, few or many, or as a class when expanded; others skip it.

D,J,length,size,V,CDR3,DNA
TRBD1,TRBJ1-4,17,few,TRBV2,CASSEGTGGRANEKLFF,TGTGCCAGCAGTGAAGGGACAGGGGGCAGGGCTAATGAAAAACTGTTTTTT
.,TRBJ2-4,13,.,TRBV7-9,CASSLQAKSPQYF,TGTGCCAGCAGCTTACAGGCGAAGTCGCCCCAGTACTTC
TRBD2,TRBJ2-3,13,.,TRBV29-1,CSGGGRASDTQYF,TGCAGCGGTGGAGGGAGGGCCTCAGATACGCAGTATTTT
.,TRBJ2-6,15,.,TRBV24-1,CATSDGGSGANVLTF,TGTGCCACCAGTGATGGTGGCTCTGGGGCCAACGTCCTGACTTTC
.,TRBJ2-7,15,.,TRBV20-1,CSARDMDRGGTEQYF,TGCAGTGCTAGAGATATGGACAGAGGGGGGACCGAGCAGTACTTC
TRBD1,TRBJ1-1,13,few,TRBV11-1,CASSLWDSTEAFF,TGTGCCAGCAGCTTATGGGACAGTACTGAAGCTTTCTTT
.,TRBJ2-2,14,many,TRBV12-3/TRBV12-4,CASSPRQNTGELFF,TGTGCCAGCAGTCCTCGACAGAACACCGGGGAGCTGTTTTTT
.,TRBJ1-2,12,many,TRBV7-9,CASSPRTDGYTF,TGTGCCAGCAGCCCAAGGACGGATGGCTACACCTTC
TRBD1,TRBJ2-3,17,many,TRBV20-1,CSARVPRDRGIRDTQYF,TGCAGTGCTAGAGTCCCGCGGGACAGGGGGATACGTGATACGCAGTATTTT
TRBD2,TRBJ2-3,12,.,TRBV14,CASSLGLAGCYF,TGTGCCAGCAGCCTAGGACTAGCGGGATGTTATTTT
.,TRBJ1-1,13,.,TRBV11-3,CASSRQRNTEAFF,TGTGCCAGCAGCAGACAGAGGAACACTGAAGCTTTCTTT
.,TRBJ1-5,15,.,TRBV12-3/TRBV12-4,CASSLARGAGQPQHF,TGTGCCAGCAGTTTAGCGCGTGGGGCTGGTCAGCCCCAGCATTTT
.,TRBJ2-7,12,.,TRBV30,CAWAPGRYEQYF,TGTGCCTGGGCACCCGGCCGTTACGAGCAGTACTTC
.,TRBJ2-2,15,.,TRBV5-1,CASSPDRIGPGELFF,TGCGCCAGCAGCCCCGACCGTATAGGCCCCGGGGAGCTGTTTTTT
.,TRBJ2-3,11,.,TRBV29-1,CSVEATDTQYF,TGCAGCGTTGAGGCCACAGATACGCAGTATTTT
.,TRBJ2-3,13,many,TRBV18,CASSPDGRDTQYF,TGTGCCAGCTCACCCGACGGCCGAGATACGCAGTATTTT
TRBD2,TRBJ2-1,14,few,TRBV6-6,CASSSSGRGNEQFF,TGTGCCAGCAGCAGTAGCGGGAGAGGAAATGAGCAGTTCTTC
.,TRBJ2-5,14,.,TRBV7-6,CASSLTGLQETQYF,TGTGCCAGCAGCTTGACGGGCCTCCAAGAGACCCAGTACTTC
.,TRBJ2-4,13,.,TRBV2,CASTYLAKNIQYF,TGTGCCAGCACGTATCTAGCCAAAAACATTCAGTACTTC
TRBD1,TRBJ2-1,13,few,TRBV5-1,CASSLTGGHEQFF,TGCGCCAGCAGCTTGACAGGGGGGCATGAGCAGTTCTTC
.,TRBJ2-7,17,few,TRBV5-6,CASSPFERPGGSYEQYF,TGTGCCAGCAGCCCCTTCGAGCGACCCGGGGGCTCCTACGAGCAGTACTTC
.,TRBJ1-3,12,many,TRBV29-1,CSVVGVGNTIYF,TGCAGCGTTGTGGGCGTTGGAAACACCATATATTTT
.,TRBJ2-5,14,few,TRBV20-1,CSAPNNREEETQYF,TGCAGTGCGCCTAATAATAGGGAGGAAGAGACCCAGTACTTC
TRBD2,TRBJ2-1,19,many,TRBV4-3,CASSQEGSGTSGVYNEQFF,TGCGCCAGCAGCCAAGAGGGGTCCGGGACTAGCGGGGTCTACAATGAGCAGTTCTTC
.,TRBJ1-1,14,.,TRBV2,CASSTRSMNTEAFF,TGTGCCAGCAGTACCAGAAGCATGAACACTGAAGCTTTCTTT
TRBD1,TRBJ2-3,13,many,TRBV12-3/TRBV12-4,CASRGTVGDTQYF,TGTGCCAGCAGAGGGACAGTAGGGGATACGCAGTATTTT
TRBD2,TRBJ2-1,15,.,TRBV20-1,CSARGTSGSYNEQFF,TGCAGTGCTAGAGGGACTAGCGGATCCTACAATGAGCAGTTCTTC
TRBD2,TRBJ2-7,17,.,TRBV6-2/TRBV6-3,CANSDPHGTRKLHEQYF,TGTGCCAACAGCGACCCGCACGGGACTAGGAAGCTTCACGAGCAGTACTTC
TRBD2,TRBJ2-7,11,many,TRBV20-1,CSARDFSGGYF,TGCAGTGCTAGAGATTTCAGCGGGGGGTACTTC
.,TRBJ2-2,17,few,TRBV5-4,CASSLWWEYSNTGELFF,TGTGCCAGCAGCTTGTGGTGGGAGTACTCGAACACCGGGGAGCTGTTTTTT
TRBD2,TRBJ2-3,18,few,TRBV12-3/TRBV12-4,CASSFRMTSGSSTDTQYF,TGTGCCAGCAGTTTCAGGATGACTAGCGGGTCTAGCACAGATACGCAGTATTTT
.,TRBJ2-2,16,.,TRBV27,CASSFGNRRDTGELFF,TGTGCCAGCAGTTTCGGAAACAGGAGAGACACCGGGGAGCTGTTTTTT
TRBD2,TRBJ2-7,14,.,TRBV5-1,CASKVTSGNPEQYF,TGCGCCAGCAAAGTGACTAGCGGGAACCCCGAGCAGTACTTC
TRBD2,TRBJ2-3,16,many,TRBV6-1,CASSARLAGSTDTQYF,TGTGCCAGCAGTGCACGACTAGCGGGGAGCACAGATACGCAGTATTTT
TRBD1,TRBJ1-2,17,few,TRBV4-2,CASSPDTGTGITHGYTF,TGTGCCAGCAGCCCGGACACCGGGACAGGGATAACCCATGGCTACACCTTC
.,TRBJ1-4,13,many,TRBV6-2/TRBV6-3,CASSRDSYEKLFF,TGTGCCAGCAGCCGGGACTCTTATGAAAAACTGTTTTTT
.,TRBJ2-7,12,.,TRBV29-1,CSVGGGPYEQYF,TGCAGCGTTGGAGGGGGGCCCTACGAGCAGTACTTC
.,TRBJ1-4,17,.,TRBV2,CASRYNERKTTNEKLFF,TGTGCCAGCAGATATAACGAACGGAAAACAACTAATGAAAAACTGTTTTTT
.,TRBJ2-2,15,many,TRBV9,CASSVGGEGAGELFF,TGTGCCAGCAGCGTAGGGGGAGAAGGCGCCGGGGAGCTGTTTTTT
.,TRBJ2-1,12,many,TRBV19,CASSFIPGWQFF,TGTGCCAGTAGCTTCATTCCGGGGTGGCAGTTCTTC
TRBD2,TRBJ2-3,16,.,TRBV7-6,CASSLEASGGTDTQYF,TGTGCCAGCAGCTTAGAGGCTAGCGGGGGAACAGATACGCAGTATTTT
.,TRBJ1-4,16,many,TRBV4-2,CASSQVQSGAAEKLFF,TGTGCCAGCAGCCAAGTCCAGTCCGGAGCGGCGGAAAAACTGTTTTTT
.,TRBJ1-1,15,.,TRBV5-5,CASSLAGPPSTEAFF,TGTGCCAGCAGCTTGGCGGGCCCCCCTTCCACTGAAGCTTTCTTT
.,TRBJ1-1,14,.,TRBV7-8,CASSLRASNTEAFF,TGTGCCAGCAGCTTGCGGGCCTCGAACACTGAAGCTTTCTTT
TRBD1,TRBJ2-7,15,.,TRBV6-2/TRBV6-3,CASSRFKGASYEQYF,TGTGCCAGCAGCCGCTTCAAGGGGGCTTCCTACGAGCAGTACTTC
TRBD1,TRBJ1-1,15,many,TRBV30,CAWSAPDRPNTEAFF,TGTGCCTGGAGTGCCCCGGACAGGCCGAACACTGAAGCTTTCTTT
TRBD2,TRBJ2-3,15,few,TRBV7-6,CASSLVSGRADTQYF,TGTGCCAGCAGCTTAGTGAGCGGGAGGGCCGATACGCAGTATTTT
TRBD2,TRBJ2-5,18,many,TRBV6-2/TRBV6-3,CASSPSYMSSGLKETQYF,TGTGCCAGCAGCCCATCCTATATGTCTAGCGGTCTTAAAGAGACCCAGTACTTC
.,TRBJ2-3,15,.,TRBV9,CASRPSGDVADTQYF,TGTGCCAGCCGGCCCAGCGGAGATGTGGCAGATACGCAGTATTTT
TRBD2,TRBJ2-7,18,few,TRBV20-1,CSATRGPRTSGDRYEQYF,TGCAGTGCTACCAGGGGGCCCCGGACTAGCGGGGATCGCTACGAGCAGTACTTC
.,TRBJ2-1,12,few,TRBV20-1,CSATVWGNEQFF,TGCAGTGCAACCGTCTGGGGAAATGAGCAGTTCTTC
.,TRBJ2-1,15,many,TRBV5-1,CASSPDWFSYNEQFF,TGCGCCAGCAGCCCCGACTGGTTCTCCTACAATGAGCAGTTCTTC